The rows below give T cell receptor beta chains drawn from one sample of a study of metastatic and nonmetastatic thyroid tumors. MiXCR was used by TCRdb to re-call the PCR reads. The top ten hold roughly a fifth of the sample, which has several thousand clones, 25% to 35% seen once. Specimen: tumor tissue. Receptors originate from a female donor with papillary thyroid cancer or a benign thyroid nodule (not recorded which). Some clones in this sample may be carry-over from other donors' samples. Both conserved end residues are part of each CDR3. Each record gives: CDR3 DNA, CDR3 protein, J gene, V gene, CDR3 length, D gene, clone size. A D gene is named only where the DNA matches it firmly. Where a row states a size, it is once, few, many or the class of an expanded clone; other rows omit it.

cdr3_nt: TGCGCCAGCAGCTTGGAACGGGACGGTAACTATGGCTACACCTTC; cdr3_aa: CASSLERDGNYGYTF; j_call: TRBJ1-2; v_call: TRBV5-1; cdr3_length: 15; d_call: NA; clone_size: NA
cdr3_nt: TGTGCCAGCGAGGAGGGTAACACCGGGGAGCTGTTTTTT; cdr3_aa: CASEEGNTGELFF; j_call: TRBJ2-2; v_call: TRBV18; cdr3_length: 13; d_call: NA; clone_size: many
cdr3_nt: TGTGCCAGCAGGCGACAGGGGAATGAGCAGTTCTTC; cdr3_aa: CASRRQGNEQFF; j_call: TRBJ2-1; v_call: TRBV6-1; cdr3_length: 12; d_call: TRBD1; clone_size: medium-sized
cdr3_nt: TGTGCCAGTAGAATCCTAGCGGGAAGGAACACCGGGGAGCTGTTTTTT; cdr3_aa: CASRILAGRNTGELFF; j_call: TRBJ2-2; v_call: TRBV12-3/TRBV12-4; cdr3_length: 16; d_call: TRBD2; clone_size: NA
cdr3_nt: TGTGCCAGCAGTTACCCCTCCTACGAGCAGTACTTC; cdr3_aa: CASSYPSYEQYF; j_call: TRBJ2-7; v_call: TRBV6-2/TRBV6-3; cdr3_length: 12; d_call: NA; clone_size: NA
cdr3_nt: TGTGCCAGCAGCCCAACAGGGGCTCCTTCGTATGGCTACACCTTC; cdr3_aa: CASSPTGAPSYGYTF; j_call: TRBJ1-2; v_call: TRBV7-3; cdr3_length: 15; d_call: TRBD1; clone_size: NA
cdr3_nt: TGTGCCAGCAGTTACTCCCTCGGGACAGGGGGCGTCGATACGCAGTATTTT; cdr3_aa: CASSYSLGTGGVDTQYF; j_call: TRBJ2-3; v_call: TRBV6-5; cdr3_length: 17; d_call: TRBD1; clone_size: few
cdr3_nt: TGTGCCAGCAGTCCCATCCTCCCCGGCCCAGGGGATATCAGCAATCAGCCCCAGCATTTT; cdr3_aa: CASSPILPGPGDISNQPQHF; j_call: TRBJ1-5; v_call: TRBV6-2/TRBV6-3; cdr3_length: 20; d_call: NA; clone_size: NA
cdr3_nt: TGTGCCAGCACCGGAATAAGCTCCTATAATTCACCCCTCCACTTT; cdr3_aa: CASTGISSYNSPLHF; j_call: TRBJ1-6; v_call: TRBV6-1; cdr3_length: 15; d_call: NA; clone_size: medium-sized
cdr3_nt: TGCGCCAGCAGCGCACAGGGGAACACTGAAGCTTTCTTT; cdr3_aa: CASSAQGNTEAFF; j_call: TRBJ1-1; v_call: TRBV5-1; cdr3_length: 13; d_call: NA; clone_size: medium-sized
cdr3_nt: TGCGCCAGCAGTCGATCAGGGACGTTGAACACTGAAGCTTCCTTT; cdr3_aa: CASSRSGTLNTEASF; j_call: TRBJ1-1; v_call: TRBV10-2; cdr3_length: 15; d_call: NA; clone_size: NA
cdr3_nt: TGTGCCAGCAGGTCTAGTGGGGAGACCTACGAGCAGTACTTC; cdr3_aa: CASRSSGETYEQYF; j_call: TRBJ2-7; v_call: TRBV7-2; cdr3_length: 14; d_call: NA; clone_size: NA
cdr3_nt: TGTGCCAGCAGGCCTGGGACAGGGGTAGGCTACACCTTC; cdr3_aa: CASRPGTGVGYTF; j_call: TRBJ1-2; v_call: TRBV6-1; cdr3_length: 13; d_call: TRBD1; clone_size: few
cdr3_nt: TGTGCCATCAGTGTCGTCAAAACTAGCGGGTTCCCTGGGGTCTACGAGCAGTACTTC; cdr3_aa: CAISVVKTSGFPGVYEQYF; j_call: TRBJ2-7; v_call: TRBV10-3; cdr3_length: 19; d_call: TRBD2; clone_size: once
cdr3_nt: TGTGCCTGGAGTAGGGCGGATACGCAGTATTTT; cdr3_aa: CAWSRADTQYF; j_call: TRBJ2-3; v_call: TRBV30; cdr3_length: 11; d_call: NA; clone_size: NA
cdr3_nt: TGTGCCTGGAGTGCGAGAGGGAATGGCTACACCTTC; cdr3_aa: CAWSARGNGYTF; j_call: TRBJ1-2; v_call: TRBV30; cdr3_length: 12; d_call: NA; clone_size: NA
cdr3_nt: TGTGCCAGCAGCTTAGCGCCATCCGGGTGGCTGTTTTTT; cdr3_aa: CASSLAPSGWLFF; j_call: TRBJ2-2; v_call: TRBV7-2; cdr3_length: 13; d_call: NA; clone_size: medium-sized
cdr3_nt: TGTGCCATCAGTGGGGGGACAGCCCAGAGGACCGGGGAGCTGTTTTTT; cdr3_aa: CAISGGTAQRTGELFF; j_call: TRBJ2-2; v_call: TRBV10-3; cdr3_length: 16; d_call: TRBD1; clone_size: few
cdr3_nt: TGTGCCAGTAGTGCTGGAGGGTGGGGCGCCCAGCATTTT; cdr3_aa: CASSAGGWGAQHF; j_call: TRBJ1-5; v_call: TRBV19; cdr3_length: 13; d_call: NA; clone_size: few
cdr3_nt: TGTGCCACCAGTGACGCCGGGACAGGGGCGGGTGATACGCAGTATTTT; cdr3_aa: CATSDAGTGAGDTQYF; j_call: TRBJ2-3; v_call: TRBV24-1; cdr3_length: 16; d_call: TRBD1; clone_size: NA
cdr3_nt: TGTGCCTACCCCCTTTCTAGGGATGGGCAGTACTTC; cdr3_aa: CAYPLSRDGQYF; j_call: TRBJ2-7; v_call: TRBV30; cdr3_length: 12; d_call: NA; clone_size: NA
cdr3_nt: TGTGCCAGCAGCTTACTAATGGCAGATACGCAGTATTTT; cdr3_aa: CASSLLMADTQYF; j_call: TRBJ2-3; v_call: TRBV7-3; cdr3_length: 13; d_call: NA; clone_size: NA
cdr3_nt: TGCGCCAGCCGAAGAATGGAAAACACAGATACGCAGTATTTT; cdr3_aa: CASRRMENTDTQYF; j_call: TRBJ2-3; v_call: TRBV5-1; cdr3_length: 14; d_call: NA; clone_size: medium-sized
cdr3_nt: TGTGCCAGCAGTCGGGGGACAGGGTACAACTATGGCTACACCTTC; cdr3_aa: CASSRGTGYNYGYTF; j_call: TRBJ1-2; v_call: TRBV6-1; cdr3_length: 15; d_call: TRBD1; clone_size: NA
cdr3_nt: TGTGCCAGCAAGTATCAGGACGGCTATGGCTACACCTTC; cdr3_aa: CASKYQDGYGYTF; j_call: TRBJ1-2; v_call: TRBV6-1; cdr3_length: 13; d_call: NA; clone_size: few
cdr3_nt: TGCGACAGCAGAGAGTCAAGCGCGAGGGCCTATGAGCAGTTCTTC; cdr3_aa: CDSRESSARAYEQFF; j_call: TRBJ2-1; v_call: TRBV10-2; cdr3_length: 15; d_call: NA; clone_size: once
cdr3_nt: TGCGCCAGCAGCTTGGGTTCGATGGCGGACAGGGGGCGTTCACCCCTCCACTTT; cdr3_aa: CASSLGSMADRGRSPLHF; j_call: TRBJ1-6; v_call: TRBV5-1; cdr3_length: 18; d_call: TRBD1; clone_size: NA
cdr3_nt: TGTGCCAGCGGTGCAGGAGTCTCTGGGGCCAACGTCCTGACTTTC; cdr3_aa: CASGAGVSGANVLTF; j_call: TRBJ2-6; v_call: TRBV28; cdr3_length: 15; d_call: NA; clone_size: few
cdr3_nt: TGTGCCAGTTCCCACCGAGGAGGCAATGAGCAGTTCTTC; cdr3_aa: CASSHRGGNEQFF; j_call: TRBJ2-1; v_call: TRBV19; cdr3_length: 13; d_call: NA; clone_size: NA
cdr3_nt: TGTGCCAGCAGTTTGTCAGCTAGCAATGAAAAACTGTTTTTT; cdr3_aa: CASSLSASNEKLFF; j_call: TRBJ1-4; v_call: TRBV27; cdr3_length: 14; d_call: NA; clone_size: few
cdr3_nt: TGTGCCAGCAGCCACGGCGACAGGGTGGGAGAGCAGTACTTC; cdr3_aa: CASSHGDRVGEQYF; j_call: TRBJ2-7; v_call: TRBV7-2; cdr3_length: 14; d_call: TRBD1; clone_size: NA
cdr3_nt: TGTGCCAGCAGTGAAGCCCGTACAGGAAGCACTGAAGCTTTCTTT; cdr3_aa: CASSEARTGSTEAFF; j_call: TRBJ1-1; v_call: TRBV2; cdr3_length: 15; d_call: NA; clone_size: NA
cdr3_nt: TGTGCCAGCTCACCACCAGCGACAGGGAACACCGGGGAGCTGTTTTTT; cdr3_aa: CASSPPATGNTGELFF; j_call: TRBJ2-2; v_call: TRBV18; cdr3_length: 16; d_call: NA; clone_size: NA
cdr3_nt: TGTGCCAGCAGGGCCCCCGATAGGGATACGCAGTATTTT; cdr3_aa: CASRAPDRDTQYF; j_call: TRBJ2-3; v_call: TRBV2; cdr3_length: 13; d_call: NA; clone_size: NA
cdr3_nt: TGTGCCAGCAGTTTACTCCCCGGCGCTGGAAACACCATATATTTT; cdr3_aa: CASSLLPGAGNTIYF; j_call: TRBJ1-3; v_call: TRBV28; cdr3_length: 15; d_call: NA; clone_size: few
cdr3_nt: TGTGCCAGCGGTTCAAGGGGCGCCGGGGAGCTGTTTTTT; cdr3_aa: CASGSRGAGELFF; j_call: TRBJ2-2; v_call: TRBV6-1; cdr3_length: 13; d_call: NA; clone_size: few
cdr3_nt: TGCGCCAGCAGCTTCGGGACAGGGTCTGACGAGCAGTACTTC; cdr3_aa: CASSFGTGSDEQYF; j_call: TRBJ2-7; v_call: TRBV5-1; cdr3_length: 14; d_call: TRBD1; clone_size: NA
cdr3_nt: TGTGCCTCCTCCAGGGAGGCGAATTCACCCCTCCACTTT; cdr3_aa: CASSREANSPLHF; j_call: TRBJ1-6; v_call: TRBV6-1; cdr3_length: 13; d_call: NA; clone_size: few
cdr3_nt: TGTGCCAGCAGCCCTTCTCTGACAGGGTACGGCTACACCTTC; cdr3_aa: CASSPSLTGYGYTF; j_call: TRBJ1-2; v_call: TRBV16; cdr3_length: 14; d_call: TRBD1; clone_size: few
cdr3_nt: TGTGCCAGCAGCCGACGGGCTAGCGCAGGAGTAGCTGAGCAGTTCTTC; cdr3_aa: CASSRRASAGVAEQFF; j_call: TRBJ2-1; v_call: TRBV6-1; cdr3_length: 16; d_call: NA; clone_size: few
cdr3_nt: TGTGCCAGCAGTTTAAGTGAGCGACTGTTCACAGATACGCAGTATTTT; cdr3_aa: CASSLSERLFTDTQYF; j_call: TRBJ2-3; v_call: TRBV27; cdr3_length: 16; d_call: NA; clone_size: few
cdr3_nt: TGCAGCGCTAGAGATCAAAGGGTGGGTGGTTCACCCCTCCACTTT; cdr3_aa: CSARDQRVGGSPLHF; j_call: TRBJ1-6; v_call: TRBV20-1; cdr3_length: 15; d_call: NA; clone_size: NA
cdr3_nt: TGTGCCAGCAGCTACACCGGGATGTATAACTATGGCTACACCTTC; cdr3_aa: CASSYTGMYNYGYTF; j_call: TRBJ1-2; v_call: TRBV7-2; cdr3_length: 15; d_call: NA; clone_size: once
cdr3_nt: TGTGCCAGCAGTGGGACAGGTCGGAGCAATCAGCCCCAGCATTTT; cdr3_aa: CASSGTGRSNQPQHF; j_call: TRBJ1-5; v_call: TRBV27; cdr3_length: 15; d_call: TRBD1; clone_size: few
cdr3_nt: TGCAGTGCTACGGGACTAGCGGGAGCAGGTGAGCAGTTCTTC; cdr3_aa: CSATGLAGAGEQFF; j_call: TRBJ2-1; v_call: TRBV20-1; cdr3_length: 14; d_call: TRBD2; clone_size: medium-sized
cdr3_nt: TGTGCCAGCTCTCGTCAGGGAGGGGGCTACACCTTC; cdr3_aa: CASSRQGGGYTF; j_call: TRBJ1-2; v_call: TRBV18; cdr3_length: 12; d_call: NA; clone_size: NA
cdr3_nt: TGTGCCAGCAGCGTAGGGTGGGACAGTAGCAATCAGCCCCAGCATTTT; cdr3_aa: CASSVGWDSSNQPQHF; j_call: TRBJ1-5; v_call: TRBV9; cdr3_length: 16; d_call: TRBD1; clone_size: few
cdr3_nt: TGTGCCAGCAGTTACTCCGCAGGGGACACTGAAGCTTTCTTT; cdr3_aa: CASSYSAGDTEAFF; j_call: TRBJ1-1; v_call: TRBV6-2/TRBV6-3; cdr3_length: 14; d_call: NA; clone_size: large
cdr3_nt: TGTGCCAGCAGTCGGAGTAGCACAGATACGCAGTATTTT; cdr3_aa: CASSRSSTDTQYF; j_call: TRBJ2-3; v_call: TRBV13; cdr3_length: 13; d_call: NA; clone_size: medium-sized
cdr3_nt: TGCGCCAGCAGCTTGGTCCTCGGGGAGCTGTTTTTT; cdr3_aa: CASSLVLGELFF; j_call: TRBJ2-2; v_call: TRBV5-1; cdr3_length: 12; d_call: NA; clone_size: few
cdr3_nt: TGTGCCAGCAGTTACTCGTTGGGAGGCGGGGAGCTGTTTTTT; cdr3_aa: CASSYSLGGGELFF; j_call: TRBJ2-2; v_call: TRBV6-5; cdr3_length: 14; d_call: NA; clone_size: few
cdr3_nt: TGCAGTGCTAGGGGGGTAGCGGGAGAGGGGGATACGCAGTATTTT; cdr3_aa: CSARGVAGEGDTQYF; j_call: TRBJ2-3; v_call: TRBV20-1; cdr3_length: 15; d_call: TRBD2; clone_size: NA
cdr3_nt: TGTGCCACCAGCAGCAGACAGGGGTACTATGGCTACACCTTC; cdr3_aa: CATSSRQGYYGYTF; j_call: TRBJ1-2; v_call: TRBV15; cdr3_length: 14; d_call: TRBD1; clone_size: few
cdr3_nt: TGTGCCAGCAGCCAACAGGGGGATGTAGGCTACACCTTC; cdr3_aa: CASSQQGDVGYTF; j_call: TRBJ1-2; v_call: TRBV12-3/TRBV12-4; cdr3_length: 13; d_call: TRBD1; clone_size: few